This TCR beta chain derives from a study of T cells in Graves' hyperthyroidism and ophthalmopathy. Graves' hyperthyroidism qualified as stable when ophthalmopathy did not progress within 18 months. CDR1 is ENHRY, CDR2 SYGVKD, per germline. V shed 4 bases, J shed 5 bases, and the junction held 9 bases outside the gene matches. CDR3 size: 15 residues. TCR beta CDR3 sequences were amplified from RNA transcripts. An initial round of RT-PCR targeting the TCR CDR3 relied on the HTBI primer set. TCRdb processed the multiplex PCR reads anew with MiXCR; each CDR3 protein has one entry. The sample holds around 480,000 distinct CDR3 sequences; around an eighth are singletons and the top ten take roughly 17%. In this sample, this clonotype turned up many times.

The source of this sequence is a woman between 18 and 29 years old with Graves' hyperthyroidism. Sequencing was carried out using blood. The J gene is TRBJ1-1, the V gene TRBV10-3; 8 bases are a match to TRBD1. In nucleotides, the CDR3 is TGTGCCATCAGTGTTTTGACAGGGGTGGGGACTGAAGCTTTCTTT. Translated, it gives CAISVLTGVGTEAFF.